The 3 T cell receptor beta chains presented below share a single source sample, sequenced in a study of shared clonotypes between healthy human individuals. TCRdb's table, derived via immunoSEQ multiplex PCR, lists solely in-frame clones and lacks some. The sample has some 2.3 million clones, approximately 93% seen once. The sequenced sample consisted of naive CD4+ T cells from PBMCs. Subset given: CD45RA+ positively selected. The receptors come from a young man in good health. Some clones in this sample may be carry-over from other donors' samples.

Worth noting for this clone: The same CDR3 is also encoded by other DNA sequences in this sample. CDR3 DNA: TGTGCCAGCAGCTTTAGTGGGGCTGGGGCCAACGTCCTGACTTTC. As protein: CASSFSGAGANVLTF. This chain uses TRBV7-9 with TRBJ2-6; the D is unclear. This CDR3 contains 15 residues. CDR1 is SEHNR, CDR2 FQNEAQ, per germline (reference sequence). Trimming removed 3 bases at V and 2 bases at J, with 8 bases between.

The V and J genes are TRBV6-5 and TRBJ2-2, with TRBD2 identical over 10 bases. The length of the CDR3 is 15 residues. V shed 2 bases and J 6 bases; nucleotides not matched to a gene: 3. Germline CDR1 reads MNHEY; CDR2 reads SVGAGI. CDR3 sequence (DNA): TGTGCCAGCAGTTACGTAGCGGGAGGCCCCGGGGAGCTGTTTTTT. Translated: CASSYVAGGPGELFF.

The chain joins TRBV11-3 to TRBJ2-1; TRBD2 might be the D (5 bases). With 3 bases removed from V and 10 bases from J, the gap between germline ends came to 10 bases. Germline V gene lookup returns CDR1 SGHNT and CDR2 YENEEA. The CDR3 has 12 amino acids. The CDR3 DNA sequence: TGTGCCAGCAGCTTCCTAGCAGGCGAGCAGTTCTTC. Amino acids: CASSFLAGEQFF.